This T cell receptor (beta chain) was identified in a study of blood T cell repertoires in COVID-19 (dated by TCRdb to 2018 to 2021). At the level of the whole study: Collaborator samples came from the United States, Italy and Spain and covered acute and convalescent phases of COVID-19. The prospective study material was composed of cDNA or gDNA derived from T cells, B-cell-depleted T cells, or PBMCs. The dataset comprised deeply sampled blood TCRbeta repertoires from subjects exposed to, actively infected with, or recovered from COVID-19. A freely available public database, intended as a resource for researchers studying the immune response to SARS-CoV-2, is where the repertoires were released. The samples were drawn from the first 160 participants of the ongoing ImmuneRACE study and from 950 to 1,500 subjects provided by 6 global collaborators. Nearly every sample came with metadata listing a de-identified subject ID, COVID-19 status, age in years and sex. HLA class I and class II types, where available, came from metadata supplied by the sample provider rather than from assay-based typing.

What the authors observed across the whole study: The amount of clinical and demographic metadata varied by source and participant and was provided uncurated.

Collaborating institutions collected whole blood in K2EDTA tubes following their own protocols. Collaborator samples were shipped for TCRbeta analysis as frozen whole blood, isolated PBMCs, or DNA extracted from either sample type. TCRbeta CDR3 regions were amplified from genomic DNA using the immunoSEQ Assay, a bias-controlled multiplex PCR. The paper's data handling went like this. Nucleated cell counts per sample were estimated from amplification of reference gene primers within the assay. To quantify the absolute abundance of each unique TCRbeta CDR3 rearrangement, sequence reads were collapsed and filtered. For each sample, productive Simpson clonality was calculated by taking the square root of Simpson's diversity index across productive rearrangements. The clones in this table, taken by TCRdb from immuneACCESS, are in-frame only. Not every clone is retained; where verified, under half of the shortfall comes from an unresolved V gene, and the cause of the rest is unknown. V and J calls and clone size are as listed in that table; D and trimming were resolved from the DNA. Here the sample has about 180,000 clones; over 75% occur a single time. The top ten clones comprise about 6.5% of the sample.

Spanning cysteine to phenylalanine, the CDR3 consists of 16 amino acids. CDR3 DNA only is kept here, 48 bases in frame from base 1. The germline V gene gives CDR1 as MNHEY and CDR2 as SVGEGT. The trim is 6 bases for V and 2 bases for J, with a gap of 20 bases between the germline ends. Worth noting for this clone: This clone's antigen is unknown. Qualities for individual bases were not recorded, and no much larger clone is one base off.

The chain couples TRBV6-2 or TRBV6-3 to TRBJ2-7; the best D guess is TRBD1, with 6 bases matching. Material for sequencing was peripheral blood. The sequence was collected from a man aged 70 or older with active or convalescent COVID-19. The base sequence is TGTGCCAGCAGCCCTGCCCTACAGGGTTTGCCCTACGAGCAGTACTTC. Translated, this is CASSPALQGLPYEQYF.